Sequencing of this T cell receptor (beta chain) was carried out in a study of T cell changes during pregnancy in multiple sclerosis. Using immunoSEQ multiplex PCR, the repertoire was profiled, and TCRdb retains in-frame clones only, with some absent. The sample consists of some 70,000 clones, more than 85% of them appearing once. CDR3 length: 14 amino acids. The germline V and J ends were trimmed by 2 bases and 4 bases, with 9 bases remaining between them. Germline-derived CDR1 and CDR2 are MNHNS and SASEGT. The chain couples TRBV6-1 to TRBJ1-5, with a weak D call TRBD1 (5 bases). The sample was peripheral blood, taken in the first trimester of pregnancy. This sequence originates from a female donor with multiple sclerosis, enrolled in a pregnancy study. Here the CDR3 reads CASSEYGGNQPQHF. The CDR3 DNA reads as TGTGCCAGCAGTGAATACGGGGGTAATCAGCCCCAGCATTTT.